This entry is about one TCR beta chain. This clone was seen a single time. The specificity of this receptor is unknown. It has no much larger one-base neighbor in the sample; base qualities were not kept. Enrolling through a virtual design, the prospective study's participants ranged in age from roughly 18 to 90 years and lived across 24 United States geographic areas. In the prospective study, cohorts were assigned on the basis of participant-reported clinical history obtained from a screening survey and a study questionnaire. Recovered participants in ImmuneRACE Cohort 3 were defined by two consecutive negative NP/OP PCR tests, clearance by a healthcare professional, or resolution of symptoms. In the prospective study, mobile phlebotomists collected whole blood, serum and a nasopharyngeal or oropharyngeal swab from each participant. Additional blood draws and questionnaires over an approximately 2-month period could optionally be provided by prospective study participants. Before DNA extraction, blood samples from the prospective study were shipped at room temperature or frozen.

The immunoSEQ Assay, a bias-controlled multiplex PCR, was used to amplify TCRbeta CDR3 regions from genomic DNA. In the authors' own workflow: The number of nucleated cells in each sample was estimated by amplification of reference gene primers within the assay. To quantify the absolute abundance of each unique TCRbeta CDR3 rearrangement, sequence reads were collapsed and filtered. For each sample, productive Simpson clonality was calculated as the square root of Simpson's diversity index over productive rearrangements. The table was pulled from immuneACCESS by TCRdb, which kept in-frame rearrangements only. Such tables lose some clones; where checked, under half of the loss comes from unresolved V genes, and the rest has no known cause. V and J calls and clone size are as listed in that table; D and trimming were resolved from the DNA. The sample table records around 250,000 clones; 80% to 90% of these occur just once. The top ten constitute around 1.8% of the sample.

This entry is derived from a study of blood T cell repertoires in COVID-19 (dated by TCRdb to about 2020). Regarding the complete study: Samples from collaborators originated in the United States, Italy and Spain and spanned both the acute and convalescent phases of COVID-19. The sample metadata nearly always contained a de-identified subject ID, COVID-19 status, age in years and sex. A freely available public database, intended as a resource for researchers studying the immune response to SARS-CoV-2, is where the repertoires were released. Subjects who had been exposed to COVID-19, were actively infected with it, or had recovered from it provided the deeply sampled blood TCRbeta repertoires that made up the dataset. The prospective study material was composed of cDNA or gDNA derived from T cells, B-cell-depleted T cells, or PBMCs. Samples were obtained from the ongoing ImmuneRACE study (first 160 participants) and from 1,254 subjects provided by 6 global collaborators. Where available, HLA class I and class II types were taken from metadata supplied by the sample provider and were not determined by assay-based typing.

Overall results and qualifications from the work: The amount of clinical and demographic metadata varied by source and participant and was provided uncurated.

From a lookup of the germline V gene, CDR1 and CDR2 are SNHLY and FYNNEI. The cysteine opens and the phenylalanine closes a CDR3 of 13 amino acids. Of all the DNA, just the CDR3 is kept, 39 bases in frame from base 1. V is reduced by 8 bases and J by 0 bases, leaving a spacing of 9 bases between them. The chain couples TRBV2 to TRBJ2-3; TRBD2 is possibly the D segment (5 matching bases). This clonotype originated in a woman aged 45-65 years who had recovered from COVID-19. The sequencing input was PBMCs or T cells enriched from blood (not recorded which). The CDR3 in this case is CASAGRSTDTQYF. The nucleotide sequence reads as follows: TGTGCCAGCGCGGGCAGAAGCACAGATACGCAGTATTTT.